The 14 T cell receptor beta chains given below trace back to one sample, sequenced in a study of shared clonotypes between healthy human individuals. Naive CD8 cells, CD45RO-negative and positively selected for CCR7, excluded terminally differentiated effector memory CD45RA+ cells. Method: immunoSEQ multiplex PCR; TCRdb's copy keeps in-frame clones and lacks some. Of around 600,000 clones detected, 85% to 95% appear once; the ten largest clones hold over 0.1%. Source material: naive CD8+ T cells sorted from blood. The origin of the receptors is a woman in her 30s in good health.

The chain uses TRBV20-1 and TRBJ1-2; D not certain. CDR1 is DFQATT and CDR2 is SNEGSKA in the germline V gene (reference sequence). The CDR3 is made up of 10 amino acids. Trimming took off 1 base at V and 7 bases at J, with 4 bases between the two ends. The CDR3 loop is CSARGRGYTF. The CDR3 bases are TGCAGTGCTAGAGGTCGTGGCTACACCTTC.

This clone was recorded once. The genes are TRBV2 and TRBJ2-5, with D unclear. This CDR3 comprises 11 residues. Deletions cut 7 bases from V and 4 bases from J, with 7 bases between. CDR1 SNHLY and CDR2 FYNNEI come from the germline V gene. CDR3 region: CASMATETQYF. The CDR3 nucleotides are TGTGCCAGCATGGCAACAGAGACCCAGTACTTC.

The chain joins TRBV27 to TRBJ2-7, with 8 positions matching TRBD1. V lost 6 bases and J lost 7; bases outside the gene matches: 11. This CDR3 has 14 residues. The V gene's germline CDR1 is MNHEY and CDR2 SMNVEV (reference sequence). In DNA form, the CDR3 reads TGTGCCAGCAGCCAACATCAGGGGGCTAGTGAGCAGTACTTC. Its protein is CASSQHQGASEQYF.

This rearrangement joins TRBV4-1 to TRBJ1-3; D not certain. Germline V CDR1 and CDR2: MGHRA, YSYEKL. The CDR3 is made up of 14 amino acids. V lost 1 base, J lost 3 bases, and 7 bases lay in between. The CDR3 DNA reads TGCGCCAGCAGCCAAGCTAAGGGTGGAAACACCATATATTTT. Its protein is CASSQAKGGNTIYF.

The chain uses TRBV13 and TRBJ2-7, with D tentatively TRBD1 (5 bases). CDR3 length: 14 residues. Germline-derived CDR1 and CDR2 are PRHDT and FYEKMQ (reference sequence). V was cut by 5 bases and J by 4 bases, with 15 bases left in between. CDR3 nucleotides: TGTGCCAGCAGCGATTCGACCCGACAGTACGAGCAGTACTTC. This translates into CASSDSTRQYEQYF. The complete variable domain, with remaining parts taken from reference TRBV13 and TRBJ2-7, reads AAGVIQSPRHLIKEKRETATLKCYPIPRHDTVYWYQQGPGQDPQFLISFYEKMQSDKGSIPDRFSAQQFSDYHSELNMSSLELGDSALYFCASSDSTRQYEQYFGPGTRLTVT.

This chain uses TRBV7-9 with TRBJ2-1; the match to TRBD2 covers 9 bases. J gave up 8 bases and V 5 bases, and 10 bases lay outside the gene matches. This CDR3 has 15 amino acids. Germline V lookup: CDR1 SEHNR, CDR2 FQNEAQ (reference sequence). CDR3 residues: CASSRSLAGMDEQFF. The CDR3 bases are TGTGCCAGCAGCCGTTCGCTAGCGGGAATGGATGAGCAGTTCTTC.

CDR3 sequence reads: CASSYILTSANEQFF. The CDR3 nucleotides read TGTGCCAGCAGCTACATATTGACTAGCGCAAATGAGCAGTTCTTC. The rearrangement links TRBV5-6 to TRBJ2-1; TRBD2 matches at 8 bases. The CDR3 runs to 15 residues. Germline CDR1 is SGHDT and CDR2 is YYEEEE. V trimming: 3 bases; J trimming: 7 bases; junction bases outside the gene matches: 9.

The chain couples TRBV6-6 to TRBJ1-3; D is unresolved. V lost 2 bases and J lost 0, with 11 bases in between. Germline V lookup: CDR1 MNHNY, CDR2 SVGAGI (reference sequence). The CDR3 spans 16 residues. The CDR3 DNA reads as TGTGCCAGCAGTTACGCCGACCGGCTCTCTGGAAACACCATATATTTT. Translation: CASSYADRLSGNTIYF.

The V gene is TRBV27, the J gene TRBJ1-2; no reliable D call. The CDR3 totals 12 residues. V lost 0 bases, J lost 8 bases, and 7 bases lay in between. In germline, CDR1 is MNHEY, CDR2 SMNVEV (reference sequence). The DNA for the CDR3 is TGTGCCAGCAGTTTATCCGGGCGCGGCTACACCTTC. Its translation is CASSLSGRGYTF.

V and J are TRBV11-1 and TRBJ2-1, with D perhaps matching TRBD2 (6 bases). This CDR3 is built from 15 residues. From germline, CDR1 is SGHAT and CDR2 FQDESV (reference sequence). Trimming took off 5 bases at V and 4 bases at J, with 15 bases between the two ends. CDR3 in amino acids: CASSTGLLDYNEQFF. The CDR3 DNA is TGTGCCAGCAGCACCGGACTACTAGATTACAATGAGCAGTTCTTC. Complete variable domain (other parts from reference TRBV11-1 and TRBJ2-1): EAEVAQSPRYKITEKSQAVAFWCDPISGHATLYWYRQILGQGPELLVQFQDESVVDDSQLPKDRFSAERLKGVDSTLKIQPAELGDSAMYLCASSTGLLDYNEQFFGPGTRLTVL.

The chain uses TRBV9 and TRBJ1-1; TRBD1 is a possible D gene (5 bases). This CDR3 is built from 13 residues. Trimming shortened V by 4 bases and J by 4 bases, and 11 bases separated the two germline ends. The germline V gene encodes CDR1 SGDLS and CDR2 YYNGEE. The CDR3: CASSLEGITEAFF. In nucleotides, the CDR3 is TGTGCCAGCAGCCTTGAGGGGATCACTGAAGCTTTCTTT.

V is TRBV9 and J is TRBJ2-3, with D unresolved. Trimming took 0 bases from V and 0 from J, leaving 5 bases between them. This CDR3 has 14 amino acids. CDR1 is SGDLS, CDR2 YYNGEE, per germline. The CDR3 loop reads CASSVDRSTDTQYF. The CDR3 nucleotides read TGTGCCAGCAGCGTAGATAGGAGCACAGATACGCAGTATTTT.

The CDR3 bases are TGCGCCAGCAGCCAAGGAGTCCAATTCCCGTTCGGGGAGCAGTACTTC. Translated, it gives CASSQGVQFPFGEQYF. J is TRBJ2-7 and V is TRBV4-1; D unclear. V was clipped by 1 base and J by 7 bases, with 20 bases between them. The CDR3 runs to 16 residues. CDR1 and CDR2 (germline): MGHRA, YSYEKL.

The rearrangement joins TRBV5-4 to TRBJ1-1; D remains ambiguous. V dropped 1 base and J dropped 1 base, with 5 bases sitting between them. Germline V gene lookup returns CDR1 SGHNT and CDR2 YYREEE (reference sequence). The CDR3 consists of 13 residues. CDR3 amino acids: CASSLTANTEAFF. CDR3 nucleotide sequence: TGTGCCAGCAGCTTGACAGCGAACACTGAAGCTTTCTTT.